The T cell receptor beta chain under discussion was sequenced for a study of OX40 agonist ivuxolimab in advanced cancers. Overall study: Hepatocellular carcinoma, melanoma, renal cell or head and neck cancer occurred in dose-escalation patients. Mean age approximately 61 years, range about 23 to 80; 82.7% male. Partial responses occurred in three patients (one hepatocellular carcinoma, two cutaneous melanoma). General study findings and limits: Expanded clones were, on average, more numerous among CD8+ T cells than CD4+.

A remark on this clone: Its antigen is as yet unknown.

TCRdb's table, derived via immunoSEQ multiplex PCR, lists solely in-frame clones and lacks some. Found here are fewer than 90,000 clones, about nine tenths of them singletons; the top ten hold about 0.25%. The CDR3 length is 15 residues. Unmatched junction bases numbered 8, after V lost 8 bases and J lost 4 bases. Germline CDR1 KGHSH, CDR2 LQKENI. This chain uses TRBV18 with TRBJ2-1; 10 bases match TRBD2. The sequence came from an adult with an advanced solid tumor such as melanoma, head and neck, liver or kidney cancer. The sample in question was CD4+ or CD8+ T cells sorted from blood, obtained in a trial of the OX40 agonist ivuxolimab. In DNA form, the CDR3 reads TGTGCCAGCCCCAACGGACTAGCGGATTACAATGAGCAGTTCTTC. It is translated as CASPNGLADYNEQFF. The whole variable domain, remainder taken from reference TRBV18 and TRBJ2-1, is NAGVMQNPRHLVRRRGQEARLRCSPMKGHSHVYWYRQLPEEGLKFMVYLQKENIIDESGMPKERFSAEFPKEGPSILRIQQVVRGDSAAYFCASPNGLADYNEQFFGPGTRLTVL.